This T cell receptor (beta chain) was identified in a study of blood T cell repertoires in COVID-19. The data were produced by immunoSEQ multiplex PCR, yet TCRdb's version contains in-frame clones alone and is incomplete. The top ten clones hold approximately 5.2% of a sample with 200,000 to 250,000 clones, approximately 78% of them seen once. CDR1 and CDR2 (germline): SGHTS, YDEGEE. The ends were cut back, 0 bases at V and 4 bases at J, with 14 bases in the middle. CDR3 length equals 16 residues. The sequence derives from a woman between 65 and 79 years old with COVID-19, enrolled during active disease. The chain uses TRBV5-8 and TRBJ1-5; perhaps TRBD1 as D (5 bases). The sample taken for sequencing was peripheral blood. The CDR3 DNA is TGTGCCAGCAGCTTGGCGGCTTTTAGGGGAAATCAGCCCCAGCATTTT. As protein: CASSLAAFRGNQPQHF. The full variable domain, rest sourced from reference TRBV5-8 and TRBJ1-5, is EAGVTQSPTHLIKTRGQQATLRCSPISGHTSVYWYQQALGLGLQFLLWYDEGEERNRGNFPPRFSGRQFPNYSSELNVNALELEDSALYLCASSLAAFRGNQPQHFGDGTRLSIL.